Listed below are T cell receptor beta chains from one sample, sequenced in a study of blood T cell repertoires in COVID-19. Measured with immunoSEQ multiplex PCR; TCRdb has only the in-frame clones, and not every one. Of hundreds of thousands of clones in the sample, around nine tenths are singletons; the top ten hold 0.8% to 0.85%. The sample comprised peripheral blood. These receptors came from a man in his late teens or twenties with COVID-19, enrolled during active disease. Both conserved end residues are part of each CDR3. Fields, in order: D gene, V gene, J gene, clone size, CDR3 protein, CDR3 DNA. The D gene is left open where the match is weak. Size values are once, few and many counts, or a class for expanded clones, and some rows have none.

TRBD2	TRBV11-2	TRBJ2-5	NA	CASSSSGGQETQYF	TGTGCCAGCAGCTCTAGCGGGGGTCAAGAGACCCAGTACTTC
TRBD1	TRBV4-1	TRBJ1-5	few	CASSQADRGTQPQHF	TGCGCCAGCAGCCAAGCCGACAGGGGTACTCAGCCCCAGCATTTT
TRBD2	TRBV7-3	TRBJ2-3	NA	CASSPTTSGSTDTQYF	TGTGCCAGCAGCCCTACGACTAGCGGGAGTACAGATACGCAGTATTTT
TRBD1	TRBV5-5	TRBJ1-1	NA	CASRTTGETEAFF	TGTGCCAGCAGAACTACAGGGGAAACTGAAGCTTTCTTT
NA	TRBV19	TRBJ2-1	NA	CASSIGIARARFGHNEQFF	TGTGCCAGTAGTATAGGTATAGCGAGGGCCCGCTTTGGCCACAATGAGCAGTTCTTC
TRBD1	TRBV5-4	TRBJ2-3	NA	CASSFEGGLTDTQYF	TGTGCCAGCAGCTTCGAAGGGGGCTTGACAGATACGCAGTATTTT
TRBD1	TRBV4-1	TRBJ2-5	NA	CASSQMGQEKETQYF	TGCGCCAGCAGCCAGATGGGACAGGAAAAAGAGACCCAGTACTTC
NA	TRBV20-1	TRBJ2-1	NA	CSATGDNEQFF	TGCAGTGCGACAGGCGACAATGAGCAGTTCTTC
NA	TRBV29-1	TRBJ1-1	once	CSVVSKYGNTEAFF	TGCAGCGTTGTTTCCAAATACGGGAACACTGAAGCTTTCTTT
TRBD2	TRBV24-1	TRBJ2-1	NA	CATSEAGGSNEQFF	TGTGCCACCAGTGAAGCGGGAGGGAGCAATGAGCAGTTCTTC
TRBD2	TRBV5-1	TRBJ2-1	NA	CASSLLAGSSYNEQFF	TGCGCCAGCAGCTTACTAGCGGGGAGCTCCTACAATGAGCAGTTCTTC
TRBD1	TRBV5-1	TRBJ2-5	NA	CASSRTGGLEETQYF	TGCGCCAGCAGCCGAACAGGGGGCTTAGAAGAGACCCAGTACTTC
NA	TRBV7-2	TRBJ2-5	once	CASSPNAGIQETQYF	TGTGCCAGCAGCCCTAACGCGGGCATCCAAGAGACCCAGTACTTC
TRBD2	TRBV2	TRBJ2-3	NA	CASSASGRITDTQYF	TGTGCCAGCAGTGCCAGCGGGAGGATCACAGATACGCAGTATTTT
TRBD2	TRBV28	TRBJ2-3	NA	CASIHFWGGTDTQYF	TGTGCCAGCATACACTTTTGGGGGGGAACAGATACGCAGTATTTT
TRBD1	TRBV7-9	TRBJ1-2	NA	CASSSHGQGNLDGYTF	TGTGCCAGCAGCTCCCATGGACAGGGAAATTTGGATGGCTACACCTTC
NA	TRBV14	TRBJ2-2	NA	CASSQERQTGELFF	TGTGCCAGCAGCCAGGAGAGACAGACCGGGGAGCTGTTTTTT
NA	TRBV19	TRBJ1-2	NA	CASSIAPGQSYGYTF	TGTGCCAGTAGTATAGCCCCAGGACAATCGTATGGCTACACCTTC
NA	TRBV5-1	TRBJ1-2	NA	CASSLDDSYGYTF	TGCGCCAGCAGCTTGGACGACAGCTATGGCTACACCTTC
TRBD1	TRBV7-7	TRBJ2-2	NA	CASSPGTGVAGELFF	TGTGCTAGCAGCCCCGGGACAGGGGTCGCCGGGGAGCTGTTTTTT
TRBD2	TRBV3-1/TRBV3-2	TRBJ2-3	NA	CASSLDGPSGGASTDTQYF	TGTGCCAGCAGCCTTGATGGGCCTAGCGGGGGGGCAAGCACAGATACGCAGTATTTT
TRBD2	TRBV24-1	TRBJ2-3	NA	CATSDPGLAGAHTDTQYF	TGTGCCACCAGTGACCCGGGACTAGCTGGGGCACACACAGATACGCAGTATTTT